This T cell receptor beta chain stems from a study of blood T cells in healthy people across ages. Study observations and caveats: PBMCs left unsorted prevented a conclusive naive versus antigen-experienced comparison.

This clonotype was recorded once. Antigen unknown. Primed by a sample-barcoded 5' primer and a J-beta primer mix, a second PCR proceeded for roughly 7 to 11 cycles. TCRdb recomputed calls from the 5' RACE reads with MiXCR, one row per CDR3 protein. The sample shows fewer than 950,000 distinct CDR3 sequences, 53% of them seen only once. This CDR3 comprises 15 residues. The trim removed 3 bases at V and 2 bases at J, leaving 5 bases unmatched. The V and J genes are TRBV12-3 or TRBV12-4 and TRBJ2-3, with 7 bases matching TRBD2. The sample comprised blood. The receptor was derived from a man older than 75 in good health. The CDR3 sequence: CASSLRREPTDTQYF. DNA of the CDR3: TGTGCCAGCAGTTTGAGGCGGGAGCCCACAGATACGCAGTATTTT.